This T cell receptor (beta chain) was captured by sequencing in a study of cytomegalovirus exposure and HLA in healthy donors. General observations from the study: Follow-up analysis seemed to connect common viral pathogens with several of the most significant clusters identified. Most observed TCR sequences were rare, whereas some public TCRs were detected in many donors. The records held CMV serostatus as the only immune exposure information. According to an earlier analysis, most TCR beta V segments yielded productive rearrangements about 87% or about 30% of the time.

CDR3 length: 16 residues. Germline trimming cut 1 base from V and 5 bases from J; bases unmatched to any gene: 5. Germline V gene sequence: CDR1 SGHVS, CDR2 FQNEAQ. Comment on this clone: Its target is unknown.

The PCR employed 60 Vbeta primers together with 13 Jbeta primers. This table comes from immunoSEQ multiplex PCR, and its TCRdb copy is limited to in-frame clones, with some not included. The sample lists under 200,000 clones; approximately 80% were seen once. The chain has TRBV7-8 and TRBJ2-2; 9 nucleotides align to TRBD2. The sequenced material came from PBMCs. This clonotype originated in a man between 50 and 59 years old in good health and CMV-seropositive. In nucleotides, the CDR3 is TGTGCCAGCAGCTTAGACCTAGCGGGGAGGACCGGGGAGCTGTTTTTT. Translated: CASSLDLAGRTGELFF.